The 22 T cell receptor beta chains presented below share a single source sample, sequenced in a study of CD8+ T cells in alopecia areata. The treatment is: oral pan-JAK inhibitor, 5-10 mg twice daily. cDNA prepared by RNA extraction and subsequent reverse transcription served as the template for sequencing. Using immunoSEQ multiplex PCR, the repertoire was profiled, and TCRdb retains in-frame clones only, with some absent. This sample has 95,000 to 100,000 clones, with around 60% found just once. The sample consisted of CD8+ T cells sorted from blood, taken at week 4, from a patient treated with tofacitinib. All receptors come from a human donor with alopecia areata.

The V gene is TRBV6-5, the J gene TRBJ2-7; D tentatively fits TRBD1 or TRBD2 (6 bases each). Germline assignment: CDR1 MNHEY and CDR2 SVGAGI. CDR3 length: 15 residues. V was cut by 2 bases and J by 2 bases, with 13 bases left in between. The CDR3: CASSYGSGAPYEQYF. The CDR3 region has the DNA TGTGCCAGCAGTTACGGGTCGGGGGCGCCCTACGAGCAGTACTTC.

This rearrangement joins TRBV23-1 to TRBJ2-1; 9 nucleotides match TRBD1. TRBV23-1 has ORF status, its function being uncertain. The CDR3 totals 14 residues. Germline trimming cut 10 bases from V and 4 bases from J; bases unmatched to any gene: 8. The CDR3 DNA follows: TGCGCCACCCATGGACAGGGGCCATACAATGAGCAGTTCTTC. Its protein is CATHGQGPYNEQFF.

The rearrangement links TRBV4-3 to TRBJ2-7; maybe TRBD2 (6 bases). V was trimmed by 0 bases and J by 7 bases, leaving 19 bases between them. Germline lookup yields CDR1 LGHNA and CDR2 YSLEER. This CDR3 region has 16 residues. The DNA of the CDR3 is TGCGCCAGCAGCCAAGATAGAGGTGGGGGGTACGGTGAGCAGTACTTC. Translation: CASSQDRGGGYGEQYF.

This clone appeared a single time. The V gene is TRBV5-4, the J gene TRBJ2-3, with TRBD2 matching over 16 bases. Per the germline V gene, CDR1 is SGHNT and CDR2 is YYREEE (reference sequence). Trimming took 3 bases from V and 4 from J; bases not matched to a gene: 11. This CDR3 is 19 amino acids long. The CDR3 here is CASSYGPGLAGGHADTQYF. As DNA, the CDR3 is TGTGCCAGCAGCTACGGACCGGGACTAGCGGGAGGGCATGCAGATACGCAGTATTTT.

The chain couples TRBV29-1 to TRBJ1-2; D gene uncertain. CDR3 length equals 12 residues. Germline V gene data show CDR1 as SQVTM and CDR2 as ANQGSEA. The V end lost 4 bases, the J end lost 8 bases, and 14 bases lay between the germline ends. The CDR3 nucleotides are TGCAGCGTTGTTCCCTCCGCTGGGGGCTACACCTTC. Encoded protein: CSVVPSAGGYTF.

The chain carries TRBV27 and TRBJ2-1; D ambiguous. Germline CDR1 reads MNHEY; CDR2 reads SMNVEV (reference sequence). This CDR3 has 11 residues. With 8 bases removed from V and 2 bases from J, the gap between germline ends came to 4 bases. The DNA for the CDR3 is TGTGCCAGCTGGGCCTACAATGAGCAGTTCTTC. It translates to CASWAYNEQFF.

The rearrangement links TRBV5-4 to TRBJ2-5, with D hard to call. Trimming shortened V by 5 bases and J by 5 bases, and 7 bases separated the two germline ends. Germline lookup yields CDR1 SGHNT and CDR2 YYREEE (reference sequence). There are 11 residues in the CDR3. Here the CDR3 reads CASRHRETQYF. DNA of the CDR3: TGTGCCAGCAGGCACCGGGAGACCCAGTACTTC.

The rearrangement joins TRBV7-3 to TRBJ2-3, with 12 bases fitting TRBD2. The CDR3 spans 14 residues. J lost 6 bases, V lost 6 bases, and 4 bases had no gene match. Germline loops: CDR1 SGHTA, CDR2 FQGTGA. CDR3 residues: CASSLAGGLDTQYF. CDR3 nucleotide sequence: TGTGCCAGCAGTCTAGCGGGGGGGCTGGATACGCAGTATTTT.

The CDR3 nucleotides are TGTGCCAGCAGCGCTACCAGCTATGGCTACACCTTC. Residues: CASSATSYGYTF. The chain is built from TRBV7-9 and TRBJ1-2, with D uncertain. Germline CDR1 reads SEHNR; CDR2 reads FQNEAQ (reference sequence). The V and J ends lost 5 bases and 4 bases respectively, with 8 bases between them. CDR3 length: 12 residues. Full variable domain (outside the CDR3, taken from reference TRBV7-9 and TRBJ1-2): DTGVSQNPRHKITKRGQNVTFRCDPISEHNRLYWYRQTLGQGPEFLTYFQNEAQLEKSRLLSDRFSAERPKGSFSTLEIQRTEQGDSAMYLCASSATSYGYTFGSGTRLTVV.

The chain combines TRBV4-1 with TRBJ2-5, with 7 bases fitting TRBD1. CDR1 is MGHRA and CDR2 is YSYEKL in the germline V gene. This CDR3 region has 14 residues. Trimming took 3 bases from V and 5 from J; bases not matched to a gene: 6. CDR3 in amino acids: CASSHRDSRETQYF. The CDR3 DNA reads as TGCGCCAGCAGCCACCGGGACAGTCGGGAGACCCAGTACTTC.

The chain couples TRBV4-1 to TRBJ1-6; 8 bases agree with TRBD1. There are 16 residues in the CDR3. The V gene end was trimmed by 2 bases and the J gene end by 9 bases; junction bases not matched to a gene: 9. In germline, CDR1 is MGHRA, CDR2 YSYEKL. The chain's CDR3 is CASSQPSAGGSSPLHF. The CDR3 nucleotides read TGCGCCAGCAGCCAACCCTCAGCAGGGGGCTCTTCACCCCTCCACTTT.

The chain couples TRBV29-1 to TRBJ2-7; D is possibly TRBD1 (6 bases). Germline values: CDR1 SQVTM, CDR2 ANQGSEA. The CDR3 runs 14 residues. V lost 7 bases to trimming and J lost 0 bases, with 16 bases between them. Written as DNA, the CDR3 is TGCAGCGCTCTGGATACAGGGACCTCCTACGAGCAGTACTTC. Protein product: CSALDTGTSYEQYF.

Details on this clone: A junction boundary mismatches the germline segment, possibly from a read error. The rearrangement uses TRBV7-2 and TRBJ2-7; D is perhaps TRBD2 (6 bases). This CDR3 contains 12 residues. CDR1 is SGHTA, CDR2 FQGNSA, per germline. The CDR3 loop is CASSLGGVPRDF. DNA of the CDR3: TGTGCCAGCAGCTTAGGCGGGGTACCCCGGGACTTC.

The rearrangement joins TRBV2 to TRBJ2-3, with 7 positions matching TRBD2. The CDR3 runs 17 residues. V was pared by 6 bases and J by 0 bases, with 12 bases of the junction left unmatched. Germline V gene lookup returns CDR1 SNHLY and CDR2 FYNNEI. CDR3 in amino acids: CASRDDLTSHSTDTQYF. The CDR3 bases are TGTGCCAGCAGAGATGACCTGACTAGCCATAGCACAGATACGCAGTATTTT. Supplemented by reference TRBV2 and TRBJ2-3, the full variable domain reads EPEVTQTPSHQVTQMGQEVILRCVPISNHLYFYWYRQILGQKVEFLVSFYNNEISEKSEIFDDQFSVERPDGSNFTLKIRSTKLEDSAMYFCASRDDLTSHSTDTQYFGPGTRLTVL.

This clone occurred a few times. This chain connects TRBV15 to TRBJ2-1, with D hard to call. Germline CDR1 reads LNHNV; CDR2 reads YYDKDF (reference sequence). V was trimmed by 5 bases and J by 0 bases, leaving 11 bases between them. This CDR3 region has 15 residues. This chain's CDR3 is CATSRTKDSYNEQFF. CDR3 nucleotide sequence: TGTGCCACCAGCCGAACTAAAGACTCCTACAATGAGCAGTTCTTC.

V usage is TRBV4-3 and J usage is TRBJ1-5; TRBD1 matches at 7 bases. V shed 3 bases and J 6 bases; nucleotides not matched to a gene: 8. This CDR3 contains 15 residues. The germline gives CDR1 LGHNA, CDR2 YSLEER. CDR3 region: CASSQDEGAGQPQHF. CDR3 DNA sequence: TGCGCCAGCAGCCAGGACGAGGGGGCAGGTCAGCCCCAGCATTTT.

The chain links TRBV9 to TRBJ2-7; possible D gene TRBD2, 7 bases. The germline gives CDR1 SGDLS, CDR2 YYNGEE. The CDR3 covers 15 residues. Trimming took off 4 bases at V and 0 bases at J, with 14 bases between the two ends. The CDR3 sequence is CASSRGGDSSYEQYF. CDR3 nucleotides: TGTGCCAGCAGCAGAGGGGGGGATAGCTCCTACGAGCAGTACTTC. Looking up the rest from reference TRBV9 and TRBJ2-7 gives the full variable domain: DSGVTQTPKHLITATGQRVTLRCSPRSGDLSVYWYQQSLDQGLQFLIQYYNGEERAKGNILERFSAQQFPDLHSELNLSSLELGDSALYFCASSRGGDSSYEQYFGPGTRLTVT.

The V gene is TRBV5-1, the J gene TRBJ2-3, with D possibly matching TRBD1 (6 bases). From germline, CDR1 is SGHRS and CDR2 YFSETQ. V lost 3 bases and J 4 bases, leaving 15 bases between the germline ends. The CDR3 runs 15 residues. The chain's CDR3 is CASSSRGTAADTQYF. The CDR3 DNA is TGCGCCAGCAGCTCGAGGGGGACGGCGGCAGATACGCAGTATTTT.

In its sample, this clone was seen a few times. The CDR3 bases are TGTGCCAGCAGCCTGGGGGCACTAGCGGGAGGGCCGGGGGATGAGCAGTTCTTC. This sequence encodes CASSLGALAGGPGDEQFF. This sequence joins TRBV7-6 and TRBJ2-1; 13 bases are shared with TRBD2. CDR3 length: 18 residues. Germline values: CDR1 SGHVS, CDR2 FNYEAQ. The J segment lost 8 bases and the V segment lost 5 bases, leaving 15 bases of the junction unmatched. Using reference TRBV7-6 and TRBJ2-1 for the parts outside the CDR3, the full variable domain is GAGVSQSPRYKVTKRGQDVALRCDPISGHVSLYWYRQALGQGPEFLTYFNYEAQQDKSGLPNDRFSAERPEGSISTLTIQRTEQRDSAMYRCASSLGALAGGPGDEQFFGPGTRLTVL.

The gene calls are TRBV21-1 and TRBJ2-5. TRBV21-1 represents a pseudogene. This CDR3 region has 11 residues. CDR3 DNA sequence: TGTGCCAGCAGCAAAAAAGAGACCCAGTACTTC. As protein: CASSKKETQYF.

This chain connects TRBV6-5 to TRBJ2-3; D not certain. The V end was cut by 8 bases, the J end by 4 bases, with 7 bases between. The CDR3 sequence is 11 residues long. CDR1 MNHEY and CDR2 SVGAGI come from the germline V gene. CDR3 coding DNA: TGTGCCAGCGCAGGCCCAGATACGCAGTATTTT. Translation gives CASAGPDTQYF.

The chain recombines TRBV5-4 with TRBJ2-2, with 14 positions matching TRBD2. Germline values: CDR1 SGHNT, CDR2 YYREEE (reference sequence). The junction had 3 bases not matched to a gene; V was cut back by 3 bases and J by 2 bases. The CDR3 contains 17 residues. The chain's CDR3 is CASSSGLAGANTGELFF. The CDR3 bases are TGTGCCAGCAGCTCGGGACTAGCGGGAGCAAACACCGGGGAGCTGTTTTTT.